This TCR beta chain was sequenced in a study of T-cell memory formation after mild COVID-19. Across the study: Each donor largely had its own TCR clusters. Study-level results: Pre-infection memory already had some responding clones, implying cross-reactive memory joined. Confirmation of SARS-CoV-2 specificity was lacking for second-wave clones peaking day 37. Contracting clones from day 15 to 85 showed balanced CD4/CD8; later expanders favored CD4+.

V dropped 1 base and J dropped 4; count of bases not matched to a gene: 9. Germline V gene lookup returns CDR1 LGHDT and CDR2 YNNKEL (reference sequence). CDR3 size: 17 residues. On this clonotype itself: The antigen remains undetermined.

TCRdb called the 5' RACE reads again in MiXCR, with one record for every CDR3 protein. Of 350,000 or so distinct CDR3 sequences listed, 20% to 25% were seen once; the top ten hold 9.5% to 15%. This clonotype originated in an adult woman who had mild COVID-19 (a few samples of this study predate the infection). Cell type and time point are not known. Sequenced sample: PBMCs or a T cell subset sorted from them (not recorded which). The chain uses TRBV3-1 and TRBJ2-1; TRBD2 agrees at 8 bases. This chain's CDR3 is CASSQVGERGPYNEQFF. CDR3 coding DNA: TGTGCCAGCAGCCAAGTAGGAGAGCGGGGGCCATACAATGAGCAGTTCTTC.